Shown below are 16 T cell receptor beta chains from a single sample sequenced in a study. TCRdb passed the 5' RACE reads through MiXCR, listing each CDR3 protein once. The sample lists about 41,000 distinct CDR3 sequences, roughly 29% occurring once. The sample comprised memory CD4+ T cells sorted from a lymph node. Regarding subset: memory CD4+ T cells, CD4+CD45RO+CD25-. These receptors came from a female donor with breast cancer.

This clonotype was seen many times. V is TRBV4-1 and J is TRBJ1-1; no firm D call. V was pared by 0 bases and J by 3 bases, with 11 bases between. CDR1 MGHRA and CDR2 YSYEKL come from the germline V gene. The CDR3 is made up of 15 amino acids. CDR3 coding DNA: TGCGCCAGCAGCCAAGATCGTTCAGGCCACACTGAAGCTTTCTTT. Encoded protein: CASSQDRSGHTEAFF.

CDR3 in DNA: TGTGCCAGCTCACGAACCGGGACAGGGGAATATTCACCCCTCCACTTT. This gives the protein CASSRTGTGEYSPLHF. The V gene is TRBV18, the J gene TRBJ1-6, with 10 bases matching TRBD1. This CDR3 has 16 amino acids. CDR1 is KGHSH and CDR2 is LQKENI in the germline V gene. V gave up 4 bases and J gave up 8 bases; unmatched junction bases: 8.

The chain carries TRBV27 and TRBJ2-5, with TRBD2 matching over 13 bases. The germline V gene has CDR1 MNHEY and CDR2 SMNVEV (reference sequence). CDR3 size: 16 residues. With 5 bases clipped from V and 5 bases from J, the junction kept 8 bases outside the gene matches. The CDR3 sequence is CASSQTSGRAGETQYF. DNA of the CDR3: TGTGCCAGCAGTCAAACTAGCGGGAGGGCCGGGGAGACCCAGTACTTC.

The chain is built from TRBV12-3 or TRBV12-4 and TRBJ1-5; no clear D. The V end lost 7 bases, the J end lost 4 bases, and 5 bases lay between the germline ends. The CDR3 spans 11 residues. The CDR3 loop reads CASKSNQPQHF. The DNA for the CDR3 is TGTGCCAGCAAATCGAATCAGCCCCAGCATTTT.

A few counts support this clonotype. The gene calls are TRBV6-5 and TRBJ1-2, with D unclear. The germline V gene encodes CDR1 MNHEY and CDR2 SVGAGI. This CDR3 region has 12 residues. Trimming pared 6 bases from V and 4 bases from J, leaving 9 bases between. This chain's CDR3 is CASSYDSYGYTF. CDR3 coding DNA: TGTGCCAGCAGCTATGACTCCTATGGCTACACCTTC.

The sample holds one count of this clonotype. The chain recombines TRBV11-3 with TRBJ1-1, with TRBD1 matching over 8 bases. The junction had 8 bases not matched to a gene; V was cut back by 5 bases and J by 0 bases. The CDR3 has 16 residues. CDR1 SGHNT and CDR2 YENEEA come from the germline V gene. CDR3 residues: CASSASGQGMNTEAFF. As DNA, the CDR3 is TGTGCCAGCAGCGCAAGCGGACAGGGTATGAACACTGAAGCTTTCTTT. The complete variable domain, with remaining parts taken from reference TRBV11-3 and TRBJ1-1, reads EAGVVQSPRYKIIEKKQPVAFWCNPISGHNTLYWYLQNLGQGPELLIRYENEEAVDDSQLPKDRFSAERLKGVDSTLKIQPAELGDSAVYLCASSASGQGMNTEAFFGQGTRLTVV.

The sample holds a few counts of this clonotype. The genes are TRBV29-1 and TRBJ1-1; D remains ambiguous. The V end was cut by 1 base, the J end by 10 bases, with 13 bases between. CDR1 and CDR2 (germline): SQVTM, ANQGSEA. This CDR3 is 12 amino acids long. CDR3 DNA: TGCAGCGTTGAAGGGACGGCCGGGTCAGCTTTCTTT. Translation gives CSVEGTAGSAFF.

In this sample, this clonotype turned up a few times. This chain links TRBV12-3 or TRBV12-4 with TRBJ2-7; no definite D call. V lost 4 bases, J lost 2 bases, and 27 bases lay in between. The CDR3 runs to 19 residues. CDR3 DNA sequence: TGTGCCAGCAGTTCCCGGAATTTAAGGCGTAATACCATACCCTACGAGCAGTACTTC. Translation gives CASSSRNLRRNTIPYEQYF.

This clonotype was detected only a few times. J is TRBJ2-6 and V is TRBV5-1, with D possibly TRBD1 on 6 matching bases. The V gene's germline CDR1 is SGHRS and CDR2 YFSETQ. Trimming stripped 4 bases from V and 0 bases from J, with 8 bases between. This CDR3 is 15 amino acids long. The CDR3: CASSQGGSGANVLTF. In nucleotides, the CDR3 is TGCGCCAGCAGCCAAGGGGGCTCTGGGGCCAACGTCCTGACTTTC.

This clonotype has more than one count but fewer than ten. The V call is TRBV11-2, the J call TRBJ2-7; no clear D gene. Germline CDR1 reads SGHAT; CDR2 reads FQNNGV. CDR3 length equals 15 residues. Trimming removed 2 bases at V and 3 bases at J, with 14 bases between. As DNA, the CDR3 is TGTGCCAGCAGCTTATCCCCTAAGCGAGACTACGAGCAGTACTTC. Translation: CASSLSPKRDYEQYF.

The CDR3 protein is CASSQLRSPYEQYF. In DNA, the CDR3 is TGTGCCAGCAGCCAATTAAGGTCCCCCTACGAGCAGTACTTC. The gene calls are TRBV3-1 and TRBJ2-7, with D hard to call. The V end was cut by 2 bases, the J end by 2 bases, with 10 bases between. The CDR3 contains 14 residues. Germline V gives CDR1 LGHDT, CDR2 YNNKEL (reference sequence).

The chain employs TRBV7-9 and TRBJ1-1, with D uncertain. CDR1 and CDR2 (germline): SEHNR, FQNEAQ (reference sequence). Between the trimmed V and J ends, which lost 1 base and 7 bases, there was a span of 28 bases. The length of the CDR3 is 19 residues. The CDR3 coding sequence is TGTGCCAGCAGCTTAGAGTCCCACCCCTCTGGGCAAAGGATGAATGAAGCTTTCTTT. It translates to CASSLESHPSGQRMNEAFF.

The gene calls are TRBV12-3 or TRBV12-4 and TRBJ2-1; 10 positions match TRBD2. After removal of 2 bases from V and 10 bases from J, the junction contained 5 bases not matched to a gene. The CDR3 is made up of 14 amino acids. CDR3 amino acids: CASSLSGRVGEQFF. Written as DNA, the CDR3 is TGTGCCAGCAGTTTAAGCGGGAGGGTGGGGGAGCAGTTCTTC.

The gene calls are TRBV10-2 and TRBJ2-3; TRBD2 matches 8 bases. CDR3 length equals 14 residues. The V gene's germline CDR1 is WSHSY and CDR2 SAAADI. J gave up 4 bases and V 7 bases, and 7 bases lay outside the gene matches. In DNA, the CDR3 is TGCGCCAGCACTATAGCGGGAAAGTCAGATACGCAGTATTTT. Translated: CASTIAGKSDTQYF.

This chain links TRBV5-1 with TRBJ2-7; D may be TRBD1 (5 bases). Germline CDR1 SGHRS, CDR2 YFSETQ. The CDR3 extends over 12 amino acids. V was cut by 9 bases and J by 3 bases, with 13 bases left in between. The CDR3 DNA follows: TGCGCCAAACAGGCGTTCCACTACGAGCAGTACTTC. Encoded protein: CAKQAFHYEQYF.

This clonotype has only a few counts. The chain joins TRBV12-3 or TRBV12-4 to TRBJ2-2; D call uncertain. The CDR3 spans 12 residues. Trimming shortened V by 10 bases and J by 7 bases, and 13 bases separated the two germline ends. The CDR3 loop reads CANNGPGGELFF. CDR3 sequence (DNA): TGTGCCAACAATGGGCCGGGCGGGGAGCTGTTTTTT.